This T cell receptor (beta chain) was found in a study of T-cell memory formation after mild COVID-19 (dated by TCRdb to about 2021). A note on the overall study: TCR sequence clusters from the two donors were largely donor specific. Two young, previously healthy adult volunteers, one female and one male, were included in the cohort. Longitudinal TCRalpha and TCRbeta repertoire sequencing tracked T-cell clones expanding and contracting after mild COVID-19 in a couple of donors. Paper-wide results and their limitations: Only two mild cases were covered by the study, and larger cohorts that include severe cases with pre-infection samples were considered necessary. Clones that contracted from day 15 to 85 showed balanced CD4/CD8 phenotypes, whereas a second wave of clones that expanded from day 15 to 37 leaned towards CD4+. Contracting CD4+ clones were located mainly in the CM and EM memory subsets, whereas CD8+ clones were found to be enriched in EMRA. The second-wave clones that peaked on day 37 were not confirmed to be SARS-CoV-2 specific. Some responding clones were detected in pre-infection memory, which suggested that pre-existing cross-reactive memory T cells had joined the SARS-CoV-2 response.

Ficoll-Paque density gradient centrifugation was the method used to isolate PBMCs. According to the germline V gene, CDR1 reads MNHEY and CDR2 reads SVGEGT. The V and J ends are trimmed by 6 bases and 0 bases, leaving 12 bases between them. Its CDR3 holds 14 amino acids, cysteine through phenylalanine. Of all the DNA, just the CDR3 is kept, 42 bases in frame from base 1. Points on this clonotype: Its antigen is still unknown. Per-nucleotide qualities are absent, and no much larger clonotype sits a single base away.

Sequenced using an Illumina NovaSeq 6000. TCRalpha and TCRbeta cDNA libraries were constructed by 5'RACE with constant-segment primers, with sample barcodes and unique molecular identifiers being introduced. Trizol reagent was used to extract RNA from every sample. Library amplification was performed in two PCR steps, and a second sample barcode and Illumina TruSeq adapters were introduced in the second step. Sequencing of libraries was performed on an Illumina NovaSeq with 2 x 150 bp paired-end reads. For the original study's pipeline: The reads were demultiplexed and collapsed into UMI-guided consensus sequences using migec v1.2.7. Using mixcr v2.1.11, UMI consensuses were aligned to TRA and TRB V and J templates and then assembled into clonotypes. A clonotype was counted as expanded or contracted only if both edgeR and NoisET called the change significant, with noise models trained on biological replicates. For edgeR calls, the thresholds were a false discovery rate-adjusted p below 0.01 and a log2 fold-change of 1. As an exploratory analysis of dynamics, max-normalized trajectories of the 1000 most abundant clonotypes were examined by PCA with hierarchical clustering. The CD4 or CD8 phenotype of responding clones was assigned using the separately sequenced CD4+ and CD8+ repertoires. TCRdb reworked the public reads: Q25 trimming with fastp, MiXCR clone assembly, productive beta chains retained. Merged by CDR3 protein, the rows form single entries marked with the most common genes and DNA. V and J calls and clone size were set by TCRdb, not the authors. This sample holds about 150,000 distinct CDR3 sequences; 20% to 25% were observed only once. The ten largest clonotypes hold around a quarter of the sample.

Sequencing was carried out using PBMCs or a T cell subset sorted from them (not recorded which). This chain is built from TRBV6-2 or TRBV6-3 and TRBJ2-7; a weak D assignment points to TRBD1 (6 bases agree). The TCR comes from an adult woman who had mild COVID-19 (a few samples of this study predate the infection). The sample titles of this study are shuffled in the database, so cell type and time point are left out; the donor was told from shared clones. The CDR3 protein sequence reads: CASSPGHNSYEQYF. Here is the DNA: TGTGCCAGCAGCCCGGGACACAACTCCTACGAGCAGTACTTC.